The clone carrying this TCR beta chain has only a few counts. Its target is not known. This sample is drawn from a study of response to subunit inactivated influenza vaccine. Overall study findings and caveats: Authors suggested each seasonal flu vaccination may recruit only limited numbers of new T cells.

The germline CDR1 and CDR2 sequences are SNHLY and FYNNEI. The V and J ends lost 3 bases and 3 bases, in that order; junction bases with no gene match: 4. This CDR3 is 15 amino acids long. In TCRdb, the RT-PCR reads were re-called with MiXCR into one record per CDR3 protein. The top ten hold less than 9% of the sample, which has about 700,000 distinct CDR3 sequences, 14% seen once. V gene TRBV2 combines with J gene TRBJ2-1, with TRBD2 matching over 8 bases. The sample in question was PBMCs from blood, obtained 14 days before vaccination. The sequence came from a man aged 50 to 59 who received an inactivated influenza vaccine. The CDR3 nucleotides are TGTGCCAGCAGTGAGCGTACTAGCGGCTACAATGAGCAGTTCTTC. Its translation: CASSERTSGYNEQFF.